These 5 T cell receptor beta chains were all obtained from the same sample, sequenced in a study of T cell repertoires in cytomegalovirus infection. TCRdb re-called the reads with MiXCR, one entry per CDR3 protein. The sample has around 770,000 distinct CDR3 sequences, 25% to 30% seen once; the top ten hold around 12%. Their antigens are not known. The sequencing here drew on cultured CD8+ T cells from PBMCs, taken from culture after CMV antigen stimulation. These receptors were obtained from a human donor in good health (CMV status not recorded). Some clones in this sample may be carry-over from other donors' samples.

The V and J genes are TRBV7-6 and TRBJ1-1; 10 positions agree with TRBD1. With 7 bases clipped from V and 2 bases from J, the junction kept 7 bases outside the gene matches. The germline CDR1 and CDR2 sequences are SGHVS and FNYEAQ. The CDR3 consists of 15 residues. The chain's CDR3 is CASTETGGVNTEAFF. The DNA of the CDR3 is TGTGCCAGCACCGAGACAGGGGGCGTCAACACTGAAGCTTTCTTT.

Many counts were recorded for this clonotype. This chain joins TRBV7-2 and TRBJ2-3, with unresolved D. There are 16 residues in the CDR3. Trimming shortened V by 0 bases and J by 0 bases, and 10 bases separated the two germline ends. The germline V gene has CDR1 SGHTA and CDR2 FQGNSA. CDR3 bases: TGTGCCAGCAGCTTAGCGCCAGACCGCAGCACAGATACGCAGTATTTT. Translated, it gives CASSLAPDRSTDTQYF.

The CDR3: CASSFSGTGVTQPQHF. The CDR3 nucleotides read TGTGCCAGCAGCTTCTCCGGGACAGGGGTCACTCAGCCCCAGCATTTT. The chain recombines TRBV5-6 with TRBJ1-5; 10 bases are shared with TRBD1. Germline CDR1 is SGHDT and CDR2 is YYEEEE. V lost 2 bases to trimming and J lost 6 bases; unmatched junction nucleotides: 8. The CDR3 loop spans 16 amino acids. Filled out from reference TRBV5-6 and TRBJ1-5, the complete variable domain reads DAGVTQSPTHLIKTRGQQVTLRCSPKSGHDTVSWYQQALGQGPQFIFQYYEEEERQRGNFPDRFSGHQFPNYSSELNVNALLLGDSALYLCASSFSGTGVTQPQHFGDGTRLSIL.

This rearrangement joins TRBV7-9 to TRBJ1-4; D is unresolved. The germline gives CDR1 SEHNR, CDR2 FQNEAQ (reference sequence). V lost 0 bases, J lost 3 bases, and 5 bases lay in between. This CDR3 is built from 14 residues. CDR3 in DNA: TGTGCCAGCAGCTTAGCAGGCCCTAATGAAAAACTGTTTTTT. It encodes CASSLAGPNEKLFF.

This chain links TRBV27 with TRBJ1-1; possible D gene TRBD1, 6 bases. The CDR3 contains 13 residues. V lost 6 bases to trimming and J lost 3 bases, with 11 bases between them. Germline lookup yields CDR1 MNHEY and CDR2 SMNVEV (reference sequence). CDR3 in amino acids: CASSLGHDTEAFF. Here the CDR3 DNA reads TGTGCCAGCAGCCTGGGACACGACACTGAAGCTTTCTTT.